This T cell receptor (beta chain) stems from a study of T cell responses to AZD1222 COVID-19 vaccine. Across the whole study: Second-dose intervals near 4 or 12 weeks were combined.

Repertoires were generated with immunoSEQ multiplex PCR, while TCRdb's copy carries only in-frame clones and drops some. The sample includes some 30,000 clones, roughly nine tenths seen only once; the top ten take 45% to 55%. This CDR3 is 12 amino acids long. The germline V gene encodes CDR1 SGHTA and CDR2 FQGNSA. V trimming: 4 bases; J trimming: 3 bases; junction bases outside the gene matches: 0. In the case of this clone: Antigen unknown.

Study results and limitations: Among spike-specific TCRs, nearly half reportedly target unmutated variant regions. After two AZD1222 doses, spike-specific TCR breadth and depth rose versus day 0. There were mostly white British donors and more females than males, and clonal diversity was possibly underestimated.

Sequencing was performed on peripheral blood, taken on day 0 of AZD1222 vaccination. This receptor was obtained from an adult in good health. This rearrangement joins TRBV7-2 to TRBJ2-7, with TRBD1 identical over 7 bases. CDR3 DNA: TGTGCCAGCAGCTGGGACAGCTACGAGCAGTACTTC. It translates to CASSWDSYEQYF.